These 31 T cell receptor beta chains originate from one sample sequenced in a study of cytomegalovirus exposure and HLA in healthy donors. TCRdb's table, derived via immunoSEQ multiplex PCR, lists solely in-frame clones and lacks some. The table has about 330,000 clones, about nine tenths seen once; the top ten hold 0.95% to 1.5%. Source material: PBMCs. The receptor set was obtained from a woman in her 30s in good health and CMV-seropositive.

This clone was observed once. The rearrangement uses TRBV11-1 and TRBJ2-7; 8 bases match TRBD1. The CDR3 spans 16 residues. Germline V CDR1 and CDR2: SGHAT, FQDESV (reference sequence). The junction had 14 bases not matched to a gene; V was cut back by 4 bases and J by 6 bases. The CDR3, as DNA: TGTGCCAGCAGCTCCCCGAGACAGGGGCCAGTGGGCGAGCAGTACTTC. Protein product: CASSSPRQGPVGEQYF.

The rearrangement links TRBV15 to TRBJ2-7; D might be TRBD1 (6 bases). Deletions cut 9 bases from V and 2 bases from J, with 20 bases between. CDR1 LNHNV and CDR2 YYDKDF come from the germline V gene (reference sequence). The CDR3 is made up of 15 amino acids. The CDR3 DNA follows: TGTGCCACTGCACAGGGCGTGGACCGTACCTACGAGCAGTACTTC. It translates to CATAQGVDRTYEQYF.

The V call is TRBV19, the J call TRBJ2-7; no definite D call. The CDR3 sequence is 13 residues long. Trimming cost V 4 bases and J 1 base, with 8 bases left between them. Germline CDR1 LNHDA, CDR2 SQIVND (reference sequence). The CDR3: CASSTHGSYEQYF. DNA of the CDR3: TGTGCCAGTAGTACTCATGGATCCTACGAGCAGTACTTC. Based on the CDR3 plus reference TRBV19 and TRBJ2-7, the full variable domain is DGGITQSPKYLFRKEGQNVTLSCEQNLNHDAMYWYRQDPGQGLRLIYYSQIVNDFQKGDIAEGYSVSREKKESFPLTVTSAQKNPTAFYLCASSTHGSYEQYFGPGTRLTVT.

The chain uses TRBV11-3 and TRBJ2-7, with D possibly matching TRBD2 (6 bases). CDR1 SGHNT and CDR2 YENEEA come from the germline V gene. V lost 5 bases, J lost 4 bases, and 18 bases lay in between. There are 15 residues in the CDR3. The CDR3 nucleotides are TGTGCCAGCAGCCAGTCGGGGGTTGGGCGATACGAGCAGTACTTC. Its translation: CASSQSGVGRYEQYF.

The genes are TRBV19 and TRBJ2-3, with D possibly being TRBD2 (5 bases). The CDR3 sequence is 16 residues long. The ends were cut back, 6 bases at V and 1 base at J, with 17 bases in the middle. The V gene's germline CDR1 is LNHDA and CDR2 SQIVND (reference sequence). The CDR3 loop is CASRVAGRSGTDTQYF. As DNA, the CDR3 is TGTGCCAGTAGGGTCGCGGGCAGATCAGGCACAGATACGCAGTATTTT.

CDR3 sequence (DNA): TGTGCCAGCAGCTCTGTCGGACAAAACACTGAAGCTTTCTTT. It codes for CASSSVGQNTEAFF. The gene calls are TRBV7-2 and TRBJ1-1; tentative D call: TRBD1 (5 bases). Between the trimmed V and J ends, which lost 4 bases and 2 bases, there was a span of 11 bases. The germline gives CDR1 SGHTA, CDR2 FQGNSA. The length of the CDR3 is 14 residues. The full variable domain, in which reference TRBV7-2 and TRBJ1-1 provide the parts outside the CDR3, is GAGVSQSPSNKVTEKGKDVELRCDPISGHTALYWYRQSLGQGLEFLIYFQGNSAPDKSGLPSDRFSAERTGGSVSTLTIQRTQQEDSAVYLCASSSVGQNTEAFFGQGTRLTVV.

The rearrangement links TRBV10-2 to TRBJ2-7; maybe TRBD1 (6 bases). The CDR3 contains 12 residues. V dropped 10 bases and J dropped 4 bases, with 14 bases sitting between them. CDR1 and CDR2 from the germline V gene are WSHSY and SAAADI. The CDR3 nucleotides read TGCGCCACCTCGGCAGGGGAGTACGAGCAGTACTTC. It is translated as CATSAGEYEQYF.

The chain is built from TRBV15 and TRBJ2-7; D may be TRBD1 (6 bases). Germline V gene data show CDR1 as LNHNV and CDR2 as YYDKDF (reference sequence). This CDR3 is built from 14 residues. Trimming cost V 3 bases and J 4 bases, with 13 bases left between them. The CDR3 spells CATSSEQGPYEQYF. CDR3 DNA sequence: TGTGCCACCAGCAGTGAGCAGGGGCCTTACGAGCAGTACTTC.

CDR3 in DNA: TGTGCCAGCACCCCAGGGCCAAGGCAGCCCCAGCATTTT. Amino acids: CASTPGPRQPQHF. The chain recombines TRBV2 with TRBJ1-5; tentatively, D is TRBD1 (5 bases). The CDR3 is 13 residues long. Germline V gives CDR1 SNHLY, CDR2 FYNNEI. The V end lost 7 bases, the J end lost 7 bases, and 14 bases lay between the germline ends. The complete variable domain, with remaining parts taken from reference TRBV2 and TRBJ1-5, reads EPEVTQTPSHQVTQMGQEVILRCVPISNHLYFYWYRQILGQKVEFLVSFYNNEISEKSEIFDDQFSVERPDGSNFTLKIRSTKLEDSAMYFCASTPGPRQPQHFGDGTRLSIL.

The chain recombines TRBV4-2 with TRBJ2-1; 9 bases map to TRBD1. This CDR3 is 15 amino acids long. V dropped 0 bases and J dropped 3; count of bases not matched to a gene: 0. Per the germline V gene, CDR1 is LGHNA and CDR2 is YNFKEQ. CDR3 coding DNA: TGTGCCAGCAGCCAAGAGGACAGGGGCTACAATGAGCAGTTCTTC. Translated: CASSQEDRGYNEQFF.

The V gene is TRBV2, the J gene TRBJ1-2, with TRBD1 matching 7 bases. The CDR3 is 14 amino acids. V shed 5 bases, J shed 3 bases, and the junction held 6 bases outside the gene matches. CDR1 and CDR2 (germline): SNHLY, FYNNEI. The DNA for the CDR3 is TGTGCCAGCAGTATCCAGGGGGTGGACTATGGCTACACCTTC. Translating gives CASSIQGVDYGYTF.

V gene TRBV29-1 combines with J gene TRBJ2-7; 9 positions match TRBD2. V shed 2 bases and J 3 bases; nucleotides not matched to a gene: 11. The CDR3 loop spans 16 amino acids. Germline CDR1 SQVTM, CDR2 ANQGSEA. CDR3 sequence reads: CSVERQGSGSLYEQYF. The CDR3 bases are TGCAGCGTTGAACGGCAAGGTAGCGGGAGCCTCTACGAGCAGTACTTC.

In DNA, the CDR3 is TGTGCCAGCAGTCCCGGGACAGACAACTACGAGCAGTACTTC. Translation: CASSPGTDNYEQYF. The genes are TRBV6-5 and TRBJ2-7; 7 bases fit TRBD1. The V gene end was trimmed by 5 bases and the J gene end by 3 bases; junction bases not matched to a gene: 7. The CDR3 is 14 residues long. The germline V gene has CDR1 MNHEY and CDR2 SVGAGI.

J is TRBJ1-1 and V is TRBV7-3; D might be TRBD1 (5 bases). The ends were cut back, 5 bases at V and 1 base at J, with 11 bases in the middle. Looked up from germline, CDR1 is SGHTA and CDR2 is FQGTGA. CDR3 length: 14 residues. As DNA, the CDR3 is TGTGCCAGCAGCCTGGGACGGGAGAACACTGAAGCTTTCTTT. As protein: CASSLGRENTEAFF.

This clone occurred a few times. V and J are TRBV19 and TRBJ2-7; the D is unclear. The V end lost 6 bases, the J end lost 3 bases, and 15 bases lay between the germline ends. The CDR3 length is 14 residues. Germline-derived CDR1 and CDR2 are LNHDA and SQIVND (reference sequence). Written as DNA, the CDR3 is TGTGCCAGTAGAACATCGCCTCCTATCTACGAGCAGTACTTC. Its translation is CASRTSPPIYEQYF.

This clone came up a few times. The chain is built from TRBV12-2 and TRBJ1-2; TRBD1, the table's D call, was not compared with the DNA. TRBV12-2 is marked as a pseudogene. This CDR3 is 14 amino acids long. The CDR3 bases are TGTGCAAGTCGCTTACAACTGACAGGGTATGGCTACACCTTC. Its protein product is CASRLQLTGYGYTF.

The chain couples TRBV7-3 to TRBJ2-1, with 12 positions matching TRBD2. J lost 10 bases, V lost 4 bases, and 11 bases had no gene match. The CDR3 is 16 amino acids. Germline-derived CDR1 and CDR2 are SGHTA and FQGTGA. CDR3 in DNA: TGTGCCAGCAGCTCGGTCGCTAGCGGGAGGGGGAACGAGCAGTTCTTC. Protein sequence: CASSSVASGRGNEQFF.

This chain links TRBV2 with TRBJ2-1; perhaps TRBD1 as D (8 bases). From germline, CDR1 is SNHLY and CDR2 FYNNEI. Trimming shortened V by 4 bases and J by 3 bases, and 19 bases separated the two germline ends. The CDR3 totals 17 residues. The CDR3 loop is CASSGPGGLADYNEQFF. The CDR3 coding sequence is TGTGCCAGCAGTGGCCCAGGGGGCCTAGCGGACTACAATGAGCAGTTCTTC.

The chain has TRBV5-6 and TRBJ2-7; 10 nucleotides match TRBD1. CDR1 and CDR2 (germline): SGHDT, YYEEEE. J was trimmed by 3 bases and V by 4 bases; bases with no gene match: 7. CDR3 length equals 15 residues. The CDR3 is CASSTGQGENYEQYF. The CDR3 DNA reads TGTGCCAGCAGCACCGGACAGGGGGAGAACTACGAGCAGTACTTC. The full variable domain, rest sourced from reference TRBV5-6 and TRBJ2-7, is DAGVTQSPTHLIKTRGQQVTLRCSPKSGHDTVSWYQQALGQGPQFIFQYYEEEERQRGNFPDRFSGHQFPNYSSELNVNALLLGDSALYLCASSTGQGENYEQYFGPGTRLTVT.

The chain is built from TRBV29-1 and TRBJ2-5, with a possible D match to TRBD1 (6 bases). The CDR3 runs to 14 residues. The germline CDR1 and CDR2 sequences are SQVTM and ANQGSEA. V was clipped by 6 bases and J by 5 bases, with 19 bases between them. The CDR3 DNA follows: TGCAGCGTCTTCAGGGGAGATAAGGGGGAGACCCAGTACTTC. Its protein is CSVFRGDKGETQYF.

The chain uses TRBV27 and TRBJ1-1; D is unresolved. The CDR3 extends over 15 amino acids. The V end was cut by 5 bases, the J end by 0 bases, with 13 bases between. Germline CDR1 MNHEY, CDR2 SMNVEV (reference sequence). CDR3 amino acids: CASSTYERVNTEAFF. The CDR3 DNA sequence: TGTGCCAGCAGTACTTACGAGAGGGTGAACACTGAAGCTTTCTTT.

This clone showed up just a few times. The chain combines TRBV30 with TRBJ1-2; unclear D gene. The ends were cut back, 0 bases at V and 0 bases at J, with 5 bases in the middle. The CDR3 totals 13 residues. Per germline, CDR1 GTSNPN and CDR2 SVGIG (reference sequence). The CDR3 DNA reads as TGTGCCTGGAGTGTGCAGGCTAACTATGGCTACACCTTC. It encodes CAWSVQANYGYTF.

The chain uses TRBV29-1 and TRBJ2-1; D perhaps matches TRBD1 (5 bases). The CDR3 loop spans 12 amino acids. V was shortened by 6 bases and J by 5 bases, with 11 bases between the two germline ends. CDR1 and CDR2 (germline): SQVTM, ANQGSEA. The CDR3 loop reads CSVLSDNNEQFF. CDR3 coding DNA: TGCAGCGTCTTATCGGACAACAATGAGCAGTTCTTC.

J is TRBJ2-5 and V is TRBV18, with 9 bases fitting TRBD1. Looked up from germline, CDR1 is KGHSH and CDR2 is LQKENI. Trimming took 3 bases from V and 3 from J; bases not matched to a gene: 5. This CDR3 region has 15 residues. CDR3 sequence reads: CASSPPGQGKETQYF. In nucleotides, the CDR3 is TGTGCCAGCTCACCCCCGGGACAGGGAAAAGAGACCCAGTACTTC.

The CDR3 nucleotides read TGTGCCAGCAGCTTAGGGGGGGCAGGGGACAATGAGCAGTTCTTC. Encoded protein: CASSLGGAGDNEQFF. The chain combines TRBV7-7 with TRBJ2-1; D possibly uses TRBD1 or TRBD2 (6 bases each). The CDR3 is 15 amino acids. Germline assignment: CDR1 SSHAT and CDR2 FNYEAQ (reference sequence). V lost 1 base, J lost 5 bases, and 12 bases lay in between.

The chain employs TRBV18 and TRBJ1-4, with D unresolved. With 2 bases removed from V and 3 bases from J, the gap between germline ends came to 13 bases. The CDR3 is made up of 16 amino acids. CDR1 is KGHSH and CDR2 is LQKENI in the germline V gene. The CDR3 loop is CASSPRASSSNEKLFF. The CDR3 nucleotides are TGTGCCAGCTCACCAAGGGCGTCTTCCTCTAATGAAAAACTGTTTTTT.

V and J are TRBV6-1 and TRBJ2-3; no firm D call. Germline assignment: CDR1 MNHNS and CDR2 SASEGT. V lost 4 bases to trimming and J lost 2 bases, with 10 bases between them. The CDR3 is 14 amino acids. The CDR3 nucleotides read TGTGCCAGCAGTGGAGACTCGACCACAGATACGCAGTATTTT. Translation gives CASSGDSTTDTQYF.

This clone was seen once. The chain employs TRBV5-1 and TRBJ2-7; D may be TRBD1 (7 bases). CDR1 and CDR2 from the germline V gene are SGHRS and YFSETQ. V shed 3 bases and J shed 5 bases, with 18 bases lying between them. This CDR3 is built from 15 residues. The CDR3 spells CASSYRQGLANEQYF. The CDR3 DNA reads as TGCGCCAGCAGCTATCGACAGGGTCTAGCGAACGAGCAGTACTTC.

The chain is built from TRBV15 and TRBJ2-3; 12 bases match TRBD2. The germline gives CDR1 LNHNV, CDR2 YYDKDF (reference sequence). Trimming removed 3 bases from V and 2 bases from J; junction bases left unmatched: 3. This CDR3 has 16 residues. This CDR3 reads CATSSGLAGFTDTQYF. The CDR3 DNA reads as TGTGCCACCAGCAGCGGACTAGCGGGGTTCACAGATACGCAGTATTTT. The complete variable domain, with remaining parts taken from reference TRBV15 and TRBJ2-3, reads DAMVIQNPRYQVTQFGKPVTLSCSQTLNHNVMYWYQQKSSQAPKLLFHYYDKDFNNEADTPDNFQSRRPNTSFCFLDIRSPGLGDTAMYLCATSSGLAGFTDTQYFGPGTRLTVL.

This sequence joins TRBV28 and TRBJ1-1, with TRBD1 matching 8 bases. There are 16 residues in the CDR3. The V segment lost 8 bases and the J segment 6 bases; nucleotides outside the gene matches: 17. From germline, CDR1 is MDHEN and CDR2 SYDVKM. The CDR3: CASPPARQGKFAEAFF. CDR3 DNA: TGTGCCAGCCCCCCGGCCCGACAGGGGAAGTTTGCTGAAGCTTTCTTT.

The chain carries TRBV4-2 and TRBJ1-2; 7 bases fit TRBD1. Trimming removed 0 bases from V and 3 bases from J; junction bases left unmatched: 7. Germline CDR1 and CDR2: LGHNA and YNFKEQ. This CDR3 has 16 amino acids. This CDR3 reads CASSQDRQGIYYGYTF. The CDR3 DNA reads TGTGCCAGCAGCCAAGACCGACAGGGTATATACTATGGCTACACCTTC.